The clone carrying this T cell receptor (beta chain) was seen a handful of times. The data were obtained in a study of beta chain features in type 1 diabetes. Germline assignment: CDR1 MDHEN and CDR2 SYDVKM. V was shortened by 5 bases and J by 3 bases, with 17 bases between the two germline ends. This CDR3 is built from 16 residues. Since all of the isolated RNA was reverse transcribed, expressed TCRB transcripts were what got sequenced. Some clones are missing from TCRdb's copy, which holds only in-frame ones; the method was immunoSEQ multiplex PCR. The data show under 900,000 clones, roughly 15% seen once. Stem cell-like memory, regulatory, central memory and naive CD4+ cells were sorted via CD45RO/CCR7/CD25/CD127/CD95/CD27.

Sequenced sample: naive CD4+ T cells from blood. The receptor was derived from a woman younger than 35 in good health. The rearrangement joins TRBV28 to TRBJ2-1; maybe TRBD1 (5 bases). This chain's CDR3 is CASSPMGLVGYNEQFF. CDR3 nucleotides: TGTGCCAGCAGTCCCATGGGGCTGGTGGGCTACAATGAGCAGTTCTTC.